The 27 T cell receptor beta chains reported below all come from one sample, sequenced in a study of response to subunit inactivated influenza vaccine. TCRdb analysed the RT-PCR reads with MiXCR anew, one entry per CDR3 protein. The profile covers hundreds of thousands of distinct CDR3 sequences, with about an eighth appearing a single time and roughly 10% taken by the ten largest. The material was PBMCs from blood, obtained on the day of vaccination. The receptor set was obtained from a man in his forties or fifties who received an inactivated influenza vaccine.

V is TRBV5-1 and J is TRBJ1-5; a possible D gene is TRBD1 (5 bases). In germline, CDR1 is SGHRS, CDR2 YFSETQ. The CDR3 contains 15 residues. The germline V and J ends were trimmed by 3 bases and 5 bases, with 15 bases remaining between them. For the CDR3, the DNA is TGCGCCAGCAGCTCGGCCCCCGGGGCGGATCAGCCCCAGCATTTT. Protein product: CASSSAPGADQPQHF. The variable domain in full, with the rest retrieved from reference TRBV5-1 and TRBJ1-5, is KAGVTQTPRYLIKTRGQQVTLSCSPISGHRSVSWYQQTPGQGLQFLFEYFSETQRNKGNFPGRFSGRQFSNSRSEMNVSTLELGDSALYLCASSSAPGADQPQHFGDGTRLSIL.

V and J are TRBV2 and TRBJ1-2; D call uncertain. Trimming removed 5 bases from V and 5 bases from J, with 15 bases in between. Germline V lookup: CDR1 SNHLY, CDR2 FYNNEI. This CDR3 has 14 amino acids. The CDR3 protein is CASSRGVGDYGYTF. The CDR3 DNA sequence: TGTGCCAGCAGTCGCGGGGTCGGAGATTATGGCTACACCTTC.

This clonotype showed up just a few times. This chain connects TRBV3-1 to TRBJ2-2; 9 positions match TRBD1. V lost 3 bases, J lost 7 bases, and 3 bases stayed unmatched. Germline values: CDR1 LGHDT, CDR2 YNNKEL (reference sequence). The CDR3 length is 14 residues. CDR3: CASSQGTGFGELFF. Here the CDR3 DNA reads TGTGCCAGCAGCCAGGGGACAGGGTTCGGGGAGCTGTTTTTT. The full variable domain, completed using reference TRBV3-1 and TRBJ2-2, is DTAVSQTPKYLVTQMGNDKSIKCEQNLGHDTMYWYKQDSKKFLKIMFSYNNKELIINETVPNRFSPKSPDKAHLNLHINSLELGDSAVYFCASSQGTGFGELFFGEGSRLTVL.

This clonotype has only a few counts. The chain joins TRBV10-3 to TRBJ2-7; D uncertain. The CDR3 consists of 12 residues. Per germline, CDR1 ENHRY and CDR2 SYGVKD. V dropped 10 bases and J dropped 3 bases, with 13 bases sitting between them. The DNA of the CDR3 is TGTGCCACCCTCTCCCTCGGCTACGAGCAGTACTTC. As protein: CATLSLGYEQYF.

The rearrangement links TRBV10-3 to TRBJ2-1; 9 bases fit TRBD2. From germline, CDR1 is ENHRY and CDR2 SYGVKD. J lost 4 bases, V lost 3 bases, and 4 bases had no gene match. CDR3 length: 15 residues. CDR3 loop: CAISEGLAGYNEQFF. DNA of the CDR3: TGTGCCATCAGTGAAGGGCTAGCGGGGTACAATGAGCAGTTCTTC.

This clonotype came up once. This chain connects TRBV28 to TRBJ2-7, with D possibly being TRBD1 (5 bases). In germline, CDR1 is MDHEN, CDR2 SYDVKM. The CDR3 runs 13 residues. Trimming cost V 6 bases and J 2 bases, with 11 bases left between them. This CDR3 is CASSKGVPYEQYF. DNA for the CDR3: TGTGCCAGCAGCAAAGGGGTGCCCTACGAGCAGTACTTC. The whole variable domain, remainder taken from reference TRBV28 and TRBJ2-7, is DVKVTQSSRYLVKRTGEKVFLECVQDMDHENMFWYRQDPGLGLRLIYFSYDVKMKEKGDIPEGYSVSREKKERFSLILESASTNQTSMYLCASSKGVPYEQYFGPGTRLTVT.

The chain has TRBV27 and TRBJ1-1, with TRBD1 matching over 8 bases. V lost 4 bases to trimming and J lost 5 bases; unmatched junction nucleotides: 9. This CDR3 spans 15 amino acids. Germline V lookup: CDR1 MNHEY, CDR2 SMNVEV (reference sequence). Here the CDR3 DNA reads TGTGCCAGCAGTTGGAGGACAGGGACAGGTACTGAAGCTTTCTTT. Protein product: CASSWRTGTGTEAFF.

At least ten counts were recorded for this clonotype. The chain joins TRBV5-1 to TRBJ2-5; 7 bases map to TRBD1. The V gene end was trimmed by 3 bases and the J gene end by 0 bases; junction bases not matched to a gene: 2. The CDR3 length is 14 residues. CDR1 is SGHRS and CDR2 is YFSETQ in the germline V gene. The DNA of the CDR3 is TGCGCCAGCAGCTGGGGACAGAACCAAGAGACCCAGTACTTC. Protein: CASSWGQNQETQYF. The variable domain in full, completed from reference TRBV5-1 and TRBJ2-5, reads KAGVTQTPRYLIKTRGQQVTLSCSPISGHRSVSWYQQTPGQGLQFLFEYFSETQRNKGNFPGRFSGRQFSNSRSEMNVSTLELGDSALYLCASSWGQNQETQYFGPGTRLLVL.

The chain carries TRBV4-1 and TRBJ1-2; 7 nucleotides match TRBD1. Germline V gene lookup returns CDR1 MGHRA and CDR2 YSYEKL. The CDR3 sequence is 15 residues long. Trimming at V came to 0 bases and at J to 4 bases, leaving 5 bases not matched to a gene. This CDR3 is CASSQDSGQTYGYTF. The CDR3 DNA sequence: TGCGCCAGCAGCCAAGATTCGGGACAGACCTATGGCTACACCTTC.

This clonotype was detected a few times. CDR3 region: CASSLGVGRDYGYTF. DNA of the CDR3: TGCGCCAGCAGCTTGGGAGTGGGGCGCGACTATGGCTACACCTTC. The rearrangement uses TRBV5-1 and TRBJ1-2; possible D gene TRBD1, 5 bases. Germline loops: CDR1 SGHRS, CDR2 YFSETQ. The V end was cut by 0 bases, the J end by 3 bases, with 12 bases between. CDR3 length: 15 amino acids.

The CDR3 reads CASSQEYRTGGDNEQFF. The CDR3 bases are TGCGCCAGCAGCCAAGAGTATAGGACAGGGGGTGACAATGAGCAGTTCTTC. V usage is TRBV4-3 and J usage is TRBJ2-1, with 10 bases lining up with TRBD1. Germline V gives CDR1 LGHNA, CDR2 YSLEER. V lost 0 bases to trimming and J lost 5 bases; unmatched junction nucleotides: 7. The CDR3 is 17 amino acids.

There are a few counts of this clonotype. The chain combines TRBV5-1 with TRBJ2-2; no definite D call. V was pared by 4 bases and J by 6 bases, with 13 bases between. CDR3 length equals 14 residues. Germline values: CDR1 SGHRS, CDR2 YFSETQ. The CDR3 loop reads CASSPSVIPGELFF. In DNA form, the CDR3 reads TGCGCCAGCAGCCCGTCCGTTATCCCCGGGGAGCTGTTTTTT.

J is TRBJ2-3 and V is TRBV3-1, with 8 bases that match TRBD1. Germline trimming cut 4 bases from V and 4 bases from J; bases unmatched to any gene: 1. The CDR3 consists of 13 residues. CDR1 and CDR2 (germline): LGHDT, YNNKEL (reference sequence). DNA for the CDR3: TGTGCCAGCAGCCGACAGGGGCCAGATACGCAGTATTTT. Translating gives CASSRQGPDTQYF.

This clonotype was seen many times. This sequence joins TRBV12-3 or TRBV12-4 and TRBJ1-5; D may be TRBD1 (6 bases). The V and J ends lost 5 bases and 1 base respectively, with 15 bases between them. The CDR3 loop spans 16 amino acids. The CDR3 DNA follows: TGTGCCAGCAGTCCTGCGACAGGAGCGAGCAATCAGCCCCAGCATTTT. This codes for CASSPATGASNQPQHF.

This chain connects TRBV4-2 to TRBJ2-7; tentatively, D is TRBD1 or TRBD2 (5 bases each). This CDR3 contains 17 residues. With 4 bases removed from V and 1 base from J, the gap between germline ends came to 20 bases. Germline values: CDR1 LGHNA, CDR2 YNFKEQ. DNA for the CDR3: TGTGCCAGCAGCCGGATTTCGGGGCGGGCGGGTTCCTACGAGCAGTACTTC. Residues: CASSRISGRAGSYEQYF.

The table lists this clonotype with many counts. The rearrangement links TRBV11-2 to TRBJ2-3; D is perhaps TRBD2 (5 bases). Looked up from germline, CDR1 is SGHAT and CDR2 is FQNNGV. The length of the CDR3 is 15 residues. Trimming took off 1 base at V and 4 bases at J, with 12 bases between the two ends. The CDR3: CASSLAPRAADTQYF. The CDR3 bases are TGTGCCAGCAGCTTAGCTCCGCGGGCCGCAGATACGCAGTATTTT.

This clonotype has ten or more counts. The CDR3 region has the DNA TGTGCCAGCAGTTTTAACGGGAAAGAGACCCAGTACTTC. Protein: CASSFNGKETQYF. V and J are TRBV12-3 or TRBV12-4 and TRBJ2-5; D is perhaps TRBD2 (5 bases). V lost 3 bases to trimming and J lost 3 bases, with 8 bases between them. This CDR3 comprises 13 residues.

The CDR3 here is CASTQRGETYEQYF. In nucleotides, the CDR3 is TGTGCCAGCACCCAGCGGGGGGAAACCTACGAGCAGTACTTC. V is TRBV28 and J is TRBJ2-7, with 9 bases fitting TRBD2. CDR1 and CDR2 from the germline V gene are MDHEN and SYDVKM. This CDR3 has 14 residues. V shed 7 bases, J shed 2 bases, and the junction held 6 bases outside the gene matches. The variable domain in full, with the rest retrieved from reference TRBV28 and TRBJ2-7, is DVKVTQSSRYLVKRTGEKVFLECVQDMDHENMFWYRQDPGLGLRLIYFSYDVKMKEKGDIPEGYSVSREKKERFSLILESASTNQTSMYLCASTQRGETYEQYFGPGTRLTVT.

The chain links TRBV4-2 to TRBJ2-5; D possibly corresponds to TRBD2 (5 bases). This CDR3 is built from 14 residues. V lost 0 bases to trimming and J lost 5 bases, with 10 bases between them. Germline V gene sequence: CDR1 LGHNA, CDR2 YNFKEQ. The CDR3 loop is CASSQDLVAETQYF. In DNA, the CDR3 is TGTGCCAGCAGCCAAGATCTAGTAGCGGAGACCCAGTACTTC.

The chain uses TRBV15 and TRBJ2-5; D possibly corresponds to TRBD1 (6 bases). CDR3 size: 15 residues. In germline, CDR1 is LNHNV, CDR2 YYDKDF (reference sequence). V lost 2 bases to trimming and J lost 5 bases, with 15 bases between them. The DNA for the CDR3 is TGTGCCACCAGCAGATCACAGGGTAATGTGGAGACCCAGTACTTC. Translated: CATSRSQGNVETQYF.

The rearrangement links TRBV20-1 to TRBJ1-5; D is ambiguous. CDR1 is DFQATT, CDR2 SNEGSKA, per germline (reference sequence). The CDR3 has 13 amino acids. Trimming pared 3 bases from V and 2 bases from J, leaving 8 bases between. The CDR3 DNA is TGCAGTGCTAGGGACGGCGGCAATCAGCCCCAGCATTTT. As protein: CSARDGGNQPQHF.

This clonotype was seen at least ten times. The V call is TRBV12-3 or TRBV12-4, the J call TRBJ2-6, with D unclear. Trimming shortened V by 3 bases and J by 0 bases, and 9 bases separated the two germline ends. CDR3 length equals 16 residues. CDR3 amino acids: CASSFTLPSGANVLTF. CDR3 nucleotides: TGTGCCAGCAGTTTCACTCTTCCCTCTGGGGCCAACGTCCTGACTTTC.

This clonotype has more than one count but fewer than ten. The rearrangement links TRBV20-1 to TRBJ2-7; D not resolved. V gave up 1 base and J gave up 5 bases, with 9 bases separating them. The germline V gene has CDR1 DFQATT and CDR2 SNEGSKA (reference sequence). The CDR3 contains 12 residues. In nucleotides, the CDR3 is TGCAGTGCTAGAGGGCCTCCTGACGAGCAGTACTTC. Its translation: CSARGPPDEQYF.

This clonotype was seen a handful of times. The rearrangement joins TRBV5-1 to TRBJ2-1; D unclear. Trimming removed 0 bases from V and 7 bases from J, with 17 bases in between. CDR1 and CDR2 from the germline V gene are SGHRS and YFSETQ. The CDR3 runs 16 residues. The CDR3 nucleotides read TGCGCCAGCAGCTTGGAGGGTAACCCCCTGAGGAATGAGCAGTTCTTC. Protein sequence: CASSLEGNPLRNEQFF.

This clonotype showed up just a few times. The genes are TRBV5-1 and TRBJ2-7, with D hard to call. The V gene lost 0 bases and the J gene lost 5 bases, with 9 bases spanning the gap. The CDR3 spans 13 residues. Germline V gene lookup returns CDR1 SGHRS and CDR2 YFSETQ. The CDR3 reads CASSLDAWDEQYF. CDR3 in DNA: TGCGCCAGCAGCTTGGATGCTTGGGACGAGCAGTACTTC.

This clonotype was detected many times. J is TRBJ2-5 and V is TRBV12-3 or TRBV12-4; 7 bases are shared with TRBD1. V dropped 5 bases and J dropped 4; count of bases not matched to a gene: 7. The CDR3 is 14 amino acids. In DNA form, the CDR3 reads TGTGCCAGCAGTATGAGGGGGCAAGGAGAGACCCAGTACTTC. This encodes CASSMRGQGETQYF.

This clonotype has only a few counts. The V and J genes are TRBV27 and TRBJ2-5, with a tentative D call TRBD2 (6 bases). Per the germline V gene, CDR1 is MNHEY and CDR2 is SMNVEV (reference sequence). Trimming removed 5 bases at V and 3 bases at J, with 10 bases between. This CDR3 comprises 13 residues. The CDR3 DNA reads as TGTGCCAGCAGTCCCATAGCGGAAGAGACCCAGTACTTC. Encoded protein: CASSPIAEETQYF.